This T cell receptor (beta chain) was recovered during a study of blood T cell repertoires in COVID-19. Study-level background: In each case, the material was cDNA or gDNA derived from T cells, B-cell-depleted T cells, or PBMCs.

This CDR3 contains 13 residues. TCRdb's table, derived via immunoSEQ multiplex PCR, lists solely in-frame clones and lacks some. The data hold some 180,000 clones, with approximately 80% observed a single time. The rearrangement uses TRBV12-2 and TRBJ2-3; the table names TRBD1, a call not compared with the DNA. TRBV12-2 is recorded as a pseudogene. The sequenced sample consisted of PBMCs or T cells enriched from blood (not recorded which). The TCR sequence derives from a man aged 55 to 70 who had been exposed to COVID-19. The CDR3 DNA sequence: TGTGCAACAGGAAGGGGAAACACAGATACGCAGTATTTT. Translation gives CATGRGNTDTQYF.